Listed here are 28 T cell receptor beta chains from one sample, sequenced in a study of cytomegalovirus exposure and HLA in healthy donors. The PCR was carried out with 60 Vbeta primers and 13 Jbeta primers. Method: immunoSEQ multiplex PCR; TCRdb's copy keeps in-frame clones and lacks some. This table has a few hundred thousand clones, 70% to 85% appearing once. Material: PBMCs. These TCRs come from an older woman in good health and CMV-seropositive.

The rearrangement links TRBV6-5 to TRBJ2-1; TRBD2 aligns across 12 bases. V trimming: 6 bases; J trimming: 7 bases; junction bases outside the gene matches: 4. This CDR3 is 14 amino acids long. Germline CDR1 MNHEY, CDR2 SVGAGI. CDR3 nucleotide sequence: TGTGCCAGCAGGACTAGCGGGAGTTCAAATGAGCAGTTCTTC. Amino acids: CASRTSGSSNEQFF.

The chain couples TRBV4-1 to TRBJ1-4, with 9 bases fitting TRBD1. The germline gives CDR1 MGHRA, CDR2 YSYEKL. V lost 4 bases to trimming and J lost 5 bases; unmatched junction nucleotides: 5. The CDR3 is made up of 15 amino acids. The CDR3 DNA follows: TGCGCCAGCAGCCCCACAGGGGGCGAGAATGAAAAACTGTTTTTT. This translates into CASSPTGGENEKLFF.

Only one count was recorded for this clone. V and J are TRBV30 and TRBJ2-7; D possibly corresponds to TRBD2 (7 bases). The CDR3 has 16 residues. Germline V gene lookup returns CDR1 GTSNPN and CDR2 SVGIG (reference sequence). The germline V and J ends were trimmed by 2 bases and 6 bases, with 23 bases remaining between them. CDR3 loop: CAWSPKQGMWGGEQYF. The CDR3 DNA is TGTGCCTGGAGTCCCAAGCAGGGGATGTGGGGGGGCGAGCAGTACTTC.

This sequence joins TRBV2 and TRBJ1-1; D is unclear. CDR1 is SNHLY and CDR2 is FYNNEI in the germline V gene. Between the trimmed V and J ends, which lost 4 bases and 4 bases, there was a span of 10 bases. This CDR3 is built from 13 residues. CDR3 in amino acids: CASSGPRTTEAFF. In DNA form, the CDR3 reads TGTGCCAGCAGTGGGCCTCGCACCACTGAAGCTTTCTTT.

The V and J genes are TRBV2 and TRBJ1-1, with D possibly matching TRBD1 (6 bases). CDR1 and CDR2 from the germline V gene are SNHLY and FYNNEI. V was trimmed by 8 bases and J by 4 bases, leaving 11 bases between them. CDR3 length equals 12 residues. The CDR3 protein is CASGGGSTEAFF. CDR3 DNA: TGTGCCAGCGGGGGCGGGAGCACTGAAGCTTTCTTT.

Points on this clone: Other nucleotide sequences in the sample specify the same CDR3. The chain uses TRBV30 and TRBJ1-1; no clear D. The V end was cut by 0 bases, the J end by 0 bases, with 5 bases between. Germline V gene sequence: CDR1 GTSNPN, CDR2 SVGIG (reference sequence). This CDR3 is built from 13 residues. Written as DNA, the CDR3 is TGTGCCTGGAGTGTACAGTTGAACACTGAAGCTTTCTTT. Its protein is CAWSVQLNTEAFF.

This clone was observed a few times. V and J are TRBV6-5 and TRBJ1-2; the match to TRBD1 covers 7 bases. The junction had 11 bases not matched to a gene; V was cut back by 4 bases and J by 3 bases. This CDR3 has 16 residues. Germline V gene data show CDR1 as MNHEY and CDR2 as SVGAGI. Here the CDR3 reads CASSSDLTGFYYGYTF. DNA of the CDR3: TGTGCCAGCAGTTCAGATTTGACAGGGTTCTACTATGGCTACACCTTC.

V is TRBV4-1 and J is TRBJ1-2, with 8 bases fitting TRBD1. The CDR3 spans 13 residues. J lost 8 bases, V lost 4 bases, and 6 bases had no gene match. Looked up from germline, CDR1 is MGHRA and CDR2 is YSYEKL. CDR3 region: CASSPRDRQGYTF. The CDR3 DNA is TGCGCCAGCAGCCCCCGGGACAGGCAAGGCTACACCTTC.

This chain uses TRBV19 with TRBJ1-2; D not resolved. The ends were cut back, 5 bases at V and 6 bases at J, with 19 bases in the middle. Germline V CDR1 and CDR2: LNHDA, SQIVND (reference sequence). The CDR3 is 15 residues long. CDR3 residues: CASSPLGGMDDGYTF. The CDR3 DNA follows: TGTGCCAGTAGTCCCCTGGGAGGAATGGACGATGGCTACACCTTC. The variable domain in full, with the rest retrieved from reference TRBV19 and TRBJ1-2, is DGGITQSPKYLFRKEGQNVTLSCEQNLNHDAMYWYRQDPGQGLRLIYYSQIVNDFQKGDIAEGYSVSREKKESFPLTVTSAQKNPTAFYLCASSPLGGMDDGYTFGSGTRLTVV.

The chain uses TRBV6-5 and TRBJ2-7, with 7 positions matching TRBD1. Germline V gives CDR1 MNHEY, CDR2 SVGAGI. The CDR3 consists of 13 residues. After removal of 7 bases from V and 3 bases from J, the junction contained 6 bases not matched to a gene. This CDR3 is CASNEQGSYEQYF. CDR3 nucleotides: TGTGCCAGCAACGAACAGGGGAGCTACGAGCAGTACTTC.

J is TRBJ1-1 and V is TRBV2; the D gene is possibly TRBD1 (5 bases). V dropped 1 base and J dropped 7 bases, with 10 bases sitting between them. The CDR3 is 13 residues long. CDR1 and CDR2 (germline): SNHLY, FYNNEI. CDR3 nucleotide sequence: TGTGCCAGCAGTGAAGGCAGGGTAGATGAAGCTTTCTTT. It codes for CASSEGRVDEAFF.

The chain recombines TRBV6-5 with TRBJ1-1; 8 bases match TRBD1. Germline assignment: CDR1 MNHEY and CDR2 SVGAGI. V lost 6 bases and J lost 0; bases outside the gene matches: 6. The CDR3 length is 15 residues. CDR3: CASRETGVMNTEAFF. The CDR3, as DNA: TGTGCCAGCAGAGAGACAGGGGTGATGAACACTGAAGCTTTCTTT.

V gene TRBV5-4 combines with J gene TRBJ2-7; D remains ambiguous. Trimming removed 2 bases from V and 3 bases from J, with 15 bases in between. The CDR3 is 15 residues long. CDR1 is SGHNT and CDR2 is YYREEE in the germline V gene (reference sequence). The CDR3 protein is CASSFRNGSIYEQYF. The CDR3 DNA follows: TGTGCCAGCAGCTTTAGGAACGGTAGCATCTACGAGCAGTACTTC.

CDR3 in DNA: TGTGCCAGTAGTGGACAGGAGGGCAATCAGCCCCAGCATTTT. It codes for CASSGQEGNQPQHF. The chain has TRBV19 and TRBJ1-5, with TRBD1 matching 7 bases. The germline CDR1 and CDR2 sequences are LNHDA and SQIVND (reference sequence). J was trimmed by 2 bases and V by 5 bases; bases with no gene match: 3. This CDR3 region has 14 residues.

This clone was seen just once. This chain connects TRBV5-1 to TRBJ2-5; no clear D. This CDR3 is 12 amino acids long. V was shortened by 1 base and J by 7 bases, with 8 bases between the two germline ends. Germline V gene data show CDR1 as SGHRS and CDR2 as YFSETQ. The CDR3 coding sequence is TGCGCCAGCAGCTTGTTCTCGGGGACCCAGTACTTC. It is translated as CASSLFSGTQYF. Drawing the rest from reference TRBV5-1 and TRBJ2-5, the complete variable domain is KAGVTQTPRYLIKTRGQQVTLSCSPISGHRSVSWYQQTPGQGLQFLFEYFSETQRNKGNFPGRFSGRQFSNSRSEMNVSTLELGDSALYLCASSLFSGTQYFGPGTRLLVL.

There are a few counts of this clone. The V call is TRBV19, the J call TRBJ2-6; TRBD1 aligns across 7 bases. Germline V gene data show CDR1 as LNHDA and CDR2 as SQIVND (reference sequence). Germline trimming cut 5 bases from V and 2 bases from J; bases unmatched to any gene: 12. The CDR3 is 18 amino acids. As DNA, the CDR3 is TGTGCCAGTAGTGTACAGGGGAATCGAGGAGCTGGGGCCAACGTCCTGACTTTC. Its translation: CASSVQGNRGAGANVLTF.

J is TRBJ2-1 and V is TRBV4-3; 9 bases map to TRBD2. Germline trimming cut 2 bases from V and 4 bases from J; bases unmatched to any gene: 9. There are 17 residues in the CDR3. Germline CDR1 reads LGHNA; CDR2 reads YSLEER. In DNA form, the CDR3 reads TGCGCCAGCAGCCAACAACTGACTAGCGGAGGATACAATGAGCAGTTCTTC. Protein sequence: CASSQQLTSGGYNEQFF.

DNA of the CDR3: TGTGCCAGCAGCCTGGGACTAGCAGGGTACGAGCAGTACTTC. This sequence encodes CASSLGLAGYEQYF. The V and J genes are TRBV7-8 and TRBJ2-7; 9 bases match TRBD2. The CDR3 is 14 amino acids. V dropped 5 bases and J dropped 4; count of bases not matched to a gene: 6. Per germline, CDR1 SGHVS and CDR2 FQNEAQ.

This rearrangement joins TRBV27 to TRBJ1-5; 7 bases agree with TRBD1. The CDR3 sequence is 15 residues long. CDR1 is MNHEY, CDR2 SMNVEV, per germline (reference sequence). The ends lost 5 bases at V and 3 bases at J; junction bases unmatched: 7. The CDR3 bases are TGTGCCAGCAGTCGGGACAGAACGATCAATCAGCCCCAGCATTTT. It codes for CASSRDRTINQPQHF.

V is TRBV13 and J is TRBJ1-1; 9 nucleotides agree with TRBD1. With 5 bases clipped from V and 4 bases from J, the junction kept 11 bases outside the gene matches. Looked up from germline, CDR1 is PRHDT and CDR2 is FYEKMQ (reference sequence). CDR3 length: 16 residues. The CDR3 is CASSNYRGRISTEAFF. CDR3 sequence (DNA): TGTGCCAGCAGCAACTACAGGGGGCGAATAAGCACTGAAGCTTTCTTT.

The chain has TRBV4-1 and TRBJ1-3, with 7 nucleotides matching TRBD1. Germline V gives CDR1 MGHRA, CDR2 YSYEKL. The CDR3 is 17 residues long. J was trimmed by 2 bases and V by 4 bases; bases with no gene match: 11. CDR3 sequence reads: CASSLNPGQGAGNTIYF. CDR3 nucleotide sequence: TGCGCCAGCAGCCTCAATCCCGGGCAGGGGGCTGGAAACACCATATATTTT.

This clone has more than one count but fewer than ten. The sample has other DNA sequences that encode this CDR3 too. The genes are TRBV27 and TRBJ2-7, with D tentatively TRBD2 (6 bases). The CDR3 consists of 12 residues. From germline, CDR1 is MNHEY and CDR2 SMNVEV (reference sequence). Trimming cost V 5 bases and J 3 bases, with 8 bases left between them. CDR3 sequence reads: CASSLGGYEQYF. DNA for the CDR3: TGTGCCAGCAGTCTGGGGGGCTACGAGCAGTACTTC.

This chain links TRBV30 with TRBJ1-6; a possible D gene is TRBD1 (6 bases). V was clipped by 3 bases and J by 9 bases, with 12 bases between them. The germline gives CDR1 GTSNPN, CDR2 SVGIG (reference sequence). The CDR3 is 13 residues long. The CDR3 spells CAWRPAQGSPLHF. CDR3 DNA: TGTGCCTGGAGGCCCGCACAGGGTTCACCCCTCCACTTT.

This clone was detected a few times. This rearrangement joins TRBV6-1 to TRBJ2-5, with D possibly being TRBD1 (6 bases). Trimming shortened V by 5 bases and J by 7 bases, and 14 bases separated the two germline ends. In germline, CDR1 is MNHNS, CDR2 SASEGT. The CDR3 is made up of 13 amino acids. The CDR3 protein is CASSFYTTGTQYF. CDR3 in DNA: TGTGCCAGCAGTTTTTACACGACAGGGACCCAGTACTTC.

V is TRBV10-2 and J is TRBJ1-3; tentatively, D is TRBD1 (6 bases). Germline CDR1 and CDR2: WSHSY and SAAADI. Trimming pared 3 bases from V and 1 base from J, leaving 13 bases between. The CDR3 covers 16 residues. CDR3 nucleotide sequence: TGCGCCAGCAGTGAAAGCAGGGGAATTTCTGGAAACACCATATATTTT. Its translation is CASSESRGISGNTIYF.

The CDR3 nucleotides read TGTGCCAGTAGTATAGGGGTGGACAGGGGGCGGTACAATGAGCAGTTCTTC. Amino acids: CASSIGVDRGRYNEQFF. V is TRBV19 and J is TRBJ2-1; 11 nucleotides line up with TRBD1. The J segment lost 4 bases and the V segment lost 1 base, leaving 6 bases of the junction unmatched. The CDR3 has 17 amino acids. In germline, CDR1 is LNHDA, CDR2 SQIVND (reference sequence).

This clone was detected only once. The J gene is TRBJ2-5, the V gene TRBV5-4; 11 nucleotides agree with TRBD2. The V and J ends lost 4 bases and 5 bases, in that order; junction bases with no gene match: 13. This CDR3 region has 17 residues. CDR1 is SGHNT, CDR2 YYREEE, per germline (reference sequence). CDR3: CASSPLGASGGRETQYF. The DNA of the CDR3 is TGTGCCAGCAGCCCCCTCGGGGCTAGCGGGGGGAGGGAGACCCAGTACTTC.

This rearrangement joins TRBV29-1 to TRBJ2-1; possible D gene TRBD2, 6 bases. This CDR3 is built from 16 residues. Germline CDR1 is SQVTM and CDR2 is ANQGSEA. V lost 3 bases, J lost 4 bases, and 19 bases lay in between. CDR3 amino acids: CSVEDNVAEGYNEQFF. The CDR3 nucleotides are TGCAGCGTTGAGGATAATGTGGCGGAGGGTTACAATGAGCAGTTCTTC.